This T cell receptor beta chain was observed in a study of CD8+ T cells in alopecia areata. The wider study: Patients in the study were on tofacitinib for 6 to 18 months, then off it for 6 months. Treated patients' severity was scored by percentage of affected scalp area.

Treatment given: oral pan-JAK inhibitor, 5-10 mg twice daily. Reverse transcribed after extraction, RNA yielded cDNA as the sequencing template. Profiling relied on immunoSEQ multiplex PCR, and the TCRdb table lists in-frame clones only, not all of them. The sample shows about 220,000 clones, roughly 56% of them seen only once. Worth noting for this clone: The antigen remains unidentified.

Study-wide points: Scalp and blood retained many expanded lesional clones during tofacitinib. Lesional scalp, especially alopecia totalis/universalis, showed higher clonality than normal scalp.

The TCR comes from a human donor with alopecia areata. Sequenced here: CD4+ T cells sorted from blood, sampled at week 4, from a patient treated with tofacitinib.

The CDR3 nucleotides read TGCGCCAGCAGCTCGTCCCCCACAGGGGGAGTTGGATCACCCCTCCACTTT. Its protein product is CASSSSPTGGVGSPLHF. The chain couples TRBV5-1 to TRBJ1-6, with 8 bases that match TRBD1. With V trimmed by 3 bases and J by 10 bases, 15 bases remained unmatched. Per the germline V gene, CDR1 is SGHRS and CDR2 is YFSETQ. The CDR3 is 17 amino acids.